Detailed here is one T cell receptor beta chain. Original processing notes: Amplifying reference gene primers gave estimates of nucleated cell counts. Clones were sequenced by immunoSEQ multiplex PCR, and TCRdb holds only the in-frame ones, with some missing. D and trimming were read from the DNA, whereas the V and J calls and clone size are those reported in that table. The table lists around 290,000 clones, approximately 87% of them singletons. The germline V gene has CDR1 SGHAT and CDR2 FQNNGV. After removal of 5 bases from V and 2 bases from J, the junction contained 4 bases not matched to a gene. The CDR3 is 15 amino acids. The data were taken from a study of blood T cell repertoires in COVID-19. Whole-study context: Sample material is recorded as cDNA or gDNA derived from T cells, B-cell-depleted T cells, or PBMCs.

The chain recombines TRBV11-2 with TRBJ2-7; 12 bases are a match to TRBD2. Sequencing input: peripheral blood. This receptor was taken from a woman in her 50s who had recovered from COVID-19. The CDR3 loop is CASSPGLAGPYEQYF. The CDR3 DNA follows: TGTGCCAGCAGCCCGGGACTAGCGGGTCCCTACGAGCAGTACTTC. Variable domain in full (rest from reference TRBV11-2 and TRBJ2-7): EAGVAQSPRYKIIEKRQSVAFWCNPISGHATLYWYQQILGQGPKLLIQFQNNGVVDDSQLPKDRFSAERLKGVDSTLKIQPAKLEDSAVYLCASSPGLAGPYEQYFGPGTRLTVT.